This is a list of T cell receptor beta chains from one sample in a study of cytomegalovirus exposure and HLA in healthy donors. The data were produced by immunoSEQ multiplex PCR, yet TCRdb's version contains in-frame clones alone and is incomplete. The table records approximately 100,000 clones, roughly 71% of them present only once. Sequencing used PBMCs. The receptors were sampled from a man aged 50 to 59 in good health and CMV-seronegative. Each CDR3 is given with its conserved first and last residue. A D gene is named only where the DNA matches it firmly. Clone sizes are given selectively: once, few, many, or a class where the clone is expanded.

TRBD1	.	TRBJ1-6	TRBV6-1	CASYRRTGDSPLHF	TGTGCCAGCTATCGAAGGACAGGGGATTCACCCCTCCACTTT
TRBD2	few	TRBJ2-1	TRBV29-1	CSARPGGNNEQFF	TGCAGCGCCCGACCGGGAGGAAACAATGAGCAGTTCTTC
.	once	TRBJ2-1	TRBV6-5	CASSSGLAREQFF	TGTGCCAGCAGTTCCGGGCTAGCGAGGGAGCAGTTCTTC
.	.	TRBJ2-7	TRBV14	CASSQESADSKQYF	TGTGCCAGCAGCCAAGAATCGGCGGATTCTAAGCAGTACTTC
.	.	TRBJ2-7	TRBV7-9	CASSLSGTLTPYEQYF	TGTGCCAGCAGCTTGAGTGGGACACTTACCCCCTACGAGCAGTACTTC
.	.	TRBJ2-1	TRBV5-1	CASSLEIGAYNEQFF	TGCGCCAGCAGCTTGGAAATAGGGGCCTACAATGAGCAGTTCTTC
TRBD2	few	TRBJ2-7	TRBV19	CASSPRGGTGAYEQYF	TGTGCCAGTAGTCCGCGGGGAGGGACTGGGGCCTACGAGCAGTACTTC
.	.	TRBJ1-1	TRBV10-1	CASMGTPNTEAFF	TGCGCCAGCATGGGGACACCGAACACTGAAGCTTTCTTT
.	.	TRBJ2-6	TRBV19	CASSMGQTGANVLTF	TGTGCCAGTAGTATGGGGCAGACCGGGGCCAACGTCCTGACTTTC
TRBD2	few	TRBJ2-2	TRBV7-6	CASSYGTSGSLNTGELFF	TGTGCCAGCAGCTATGGGACTAGCGGGAGCCTTAACACCGGGGAGCTGTTTTTT
TRBD2	.	TRBJ2-1	TRBV9	CASSVVPQAGGNEQFF	TGTGCCAGCAGCGTAGTTCCCCAAGCGGGAGGAAATGAGCAGTTCTTC
TRBD1	.	TRBJ2-1	TRBV9	CASSVGDRGYSSYNEQFF	TGTGCCAGCAGCGTAGGGGACAGGGGGTACAGCTCCTACAATGAGCAGTTCTTC
.	.	TRBJ1-3	TRBV7-2	CASSLVGGSGNTIYF	TGTGCCAGCAGCTTAGTAGGGGGCTCTGGAAACACCATATATTTT
TRBD1	.	TRBJ1-1	TRBV5-1	CASSLELDRATEAFF	TGCGCCAGCAGCTTAGAACTGGACAGGGCCACTGAAGCTTTCTTT
TRBD2	.	TRBJ2-2	TRBV27	CASSAREGGELFF	TGTGCCAGCAGCGCCCGGGAGGGCGGGGAGCTGTTTTTT
.	few	TRBJ1-1	TRBV20-1	CSAGVSKEAFF	TGCAGTGCCGGGGTTTCCAAGGAAGCTTTCTTT
TRBD1	.	TRBJ2-7	TRBV2	CASNLGLSDRVEQYF	TGTGCCAGCAATCTCGGGCTATCGGACAGGGTCGAGCAGTACTTC
TRBD1	.	TRBJ2-7	TRBV5-4	CASSLGQGFREQYF	TGTGCCAGCAGCTTGGGACAGGGGTTTCGCGAGCAGTACTTC
TRBD1	.	TRBJ2-3	TRBV5-1	CASSLRDRGSDTQYF	TGCGCCAGCAGCTTGAGGGACAGGGGGTCAGATACGCAGTATTTT
.	few	TRBJ2-1	TRBV11-2	CASSLGGRRGVQFF	TGTGCCAGCAGCTTAGGGGGAAGGCGGGGAGTGCAGTTCTTC
TRBD1	once	TRBJ2-7	TRBV27	CASSLLPGTGSHEQYF	TGTGCCAGCAGTTTACTACCCGGGACAGGGTCCCACGAGCAGTACTTC
TRBD2	.	TRBJ2-3	TRBV28	CASSPWTSGTDTQYF	TGTGCCAGCAGTCCTTGGACTAGCGGCACAGATACGCAGTATTTT
.	.	TRBJ2-1	TRBV29-1	CSARYSEQFF	TGCAGCGCCCGCTATAGTGAGCAGTTCTTC
.	once	TRBJ1-1	TRBV9	CASSVDIINTEAFF	TGTGCCAGCAGCGTAGACATCATAAACACTGAAGCTTTCTTT
.	.	TRBJ2-7	TRBV19	CASSRDSLSYEQYF	TGTGCCAGTAGTAGAGACAGTTTGTCCTACGAGCAGTACTTC
TRBD1	.	TRBJ2-1	TRBV7-3	CASSHPPGQGRNEQFF	TGTGCCAGCAGCCATCCTCCGGGACAGGGTAGGAATGAGCAGTTCTTC
.	few	TRBJ1-3	TRBV30	CAWTSGHSGNTIYF	TGTGCCTGGACCTCAGGCCACTCTGGAAACACCATATATTTT
.	.	TRBJ1-6	TRBV30	CAWSVARSSYNSPLHF	TGTGCCTGGAGTGTAGCCCGGAGCTCCTATAATTCACCCCTCCACTTT
TRBD1	.	TRBJ1-6	TRBV6-1	CASSADRVDSPLHF	TGTGCCAGCAGCGCTGACAGGGTCGATTCACCCCTCCACTTT
.	.	TRBJ2-1	TRBV28	CASGERRNNEQFF	TGTGCCAGCGGGGAGAGGAGGAACAATGAGCAGTTCTTC
.	.	TRBJ1-2	TRBV4-3	CASSQDARGSEIYGYTF	TGCGCCAGCAGCCAAGATGCCCGGGGGAGTGAGATCTATGGCTACACCTTC
TRBD1	.	TRBJ1-5	TRBV6-1	CASSGGTGGLSPQHF	TGTGCCAGCAGTGGTGGGACAGGGGGCCTCTCGCCCCAGCATTTT
.	.	TRBJ2-3	TRBV10-3	CAISADTDTQYF	TGTGCCATCTCCGCAGACACAGATACGCAGTATTTT
.	.	TRBJ2-5	TRBV2	CASKVGTSLGETQYF	TGTGCCAGCAAGGTTGGAACTAGCCTAGGGGAGACCCAGTACTTC
.	.	TRBJ2-5	TRBV2	CASSAGQQETQYF	TGTGCCAGCAGCGCGGGACAGCAAGAGACCCAGTACTTC
TRBD1	.	TRBJ2-1	TRBV29-1	CSVGDSGTGAYEQFF	TGCAGCGTTGGAGACTCCGGGACAGGGGCATATGAGCAGTTCTTC
TRBD1	.	TRBJ1-5	TRBV19	CASSGTGNQPQHF	TGTGCCAGTAGTGGGACAGGGAATCAGCCCCAGCATTTT
.	.	TRBJ1-3	TRBV28	CASSSARVDGNTIYF	TGTGCCAGCAGTTCCGCCAGGGTCGATGGAAACACCATATATTTT
TRBD2	.	TRBJ2-7	TRBV6-5	CASSYGLGLEQYF	TGTGCCAGCAGTTATGGACTAGGACTCGAGCAGTACTTC
TRBD2	.	TRBJ2-7	TRBV7-6	CASSQGLAYEQYF	TGTGCCAGCAGCCAGGGACTAGCCTACGAGCAGTACTTC